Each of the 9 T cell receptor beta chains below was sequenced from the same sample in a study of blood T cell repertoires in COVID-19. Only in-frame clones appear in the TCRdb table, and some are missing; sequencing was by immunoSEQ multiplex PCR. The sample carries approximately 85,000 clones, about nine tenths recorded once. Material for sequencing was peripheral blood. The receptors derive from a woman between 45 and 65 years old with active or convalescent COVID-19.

This CDR3 is CASSLNRVASGYTF. For the CDR3, the DNA is TGTGCCAGCAGCTTGAACAGGGTGGCGAGTGGCTACACCTTC. The chain couples TRBV7-2 to TRBJ1-2; D might be TRBD1 (6 bases). This CDR3 region has 14 residues. Germline values: CDR1 SGHTA, CDR2 FQGNSA. The V end lost 3 bases, the J end lost 7 bases, and 15 bases lay between the germline ends. The complete variable domain, with remaining parts taken from reference TRBV7-2 and TRBJ1-2, reads GAGVSQSPSNKVTEKGKDVELRCDPISGHTALYWYRQSLGQGLEFLIYFQGNSAPDKSGLPSDRFSAERTGGSVSTLTIQRTQQEDSAVYLCASSLNRVASGYTFGSGTRLTVV.

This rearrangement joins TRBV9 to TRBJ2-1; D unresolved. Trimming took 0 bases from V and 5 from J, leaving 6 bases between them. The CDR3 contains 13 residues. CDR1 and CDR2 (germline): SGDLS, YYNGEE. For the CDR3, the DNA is TGTGCCAGCAGCGTAGGGCTCCACAATGAGCAGTTCTTC. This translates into CASSVGLHNEQFF.

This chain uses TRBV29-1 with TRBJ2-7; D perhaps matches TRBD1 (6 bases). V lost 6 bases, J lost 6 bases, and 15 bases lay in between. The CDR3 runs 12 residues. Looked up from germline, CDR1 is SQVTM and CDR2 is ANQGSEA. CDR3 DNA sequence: TGCAGCGTGGGCCAGGGGTTCGCCGAGCAGTACTTC. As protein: CSVGQGFAEQYF.

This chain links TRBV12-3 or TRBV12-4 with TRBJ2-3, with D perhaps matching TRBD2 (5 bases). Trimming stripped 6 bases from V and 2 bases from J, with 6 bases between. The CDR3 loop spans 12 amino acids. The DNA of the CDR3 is TGTGCCAGCAGGACTACCACAGATACGCAGTATTTT. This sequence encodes CASRTTTDTQYF.

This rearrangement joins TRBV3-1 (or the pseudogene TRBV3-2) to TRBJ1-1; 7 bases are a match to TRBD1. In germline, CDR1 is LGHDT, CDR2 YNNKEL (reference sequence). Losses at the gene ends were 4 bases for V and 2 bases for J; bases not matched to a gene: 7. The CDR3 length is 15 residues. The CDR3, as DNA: TGTGCCAGCAGCCCACCCCAGGGGGTTAACACTGAAGCTTTCTTT. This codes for CASSPPQGVNTEAFF.

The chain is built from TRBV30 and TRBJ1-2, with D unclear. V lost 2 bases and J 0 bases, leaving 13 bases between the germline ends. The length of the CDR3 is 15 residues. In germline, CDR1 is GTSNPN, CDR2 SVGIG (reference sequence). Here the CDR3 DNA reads TGTGCCTGGAGTATAGATATAGGAGCTAACTATGGCTACACCTTC. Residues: CAWSIDIGANYGYTF.

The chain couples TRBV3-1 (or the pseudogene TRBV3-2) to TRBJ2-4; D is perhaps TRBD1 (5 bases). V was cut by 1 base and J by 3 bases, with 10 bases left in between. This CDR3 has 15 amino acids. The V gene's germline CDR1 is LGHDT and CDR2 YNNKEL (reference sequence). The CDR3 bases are TGTGCCAGCAGCCAAGGGATGCAGGGCAAAAACATTCAGTACTTC. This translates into CASSQGMQGKNIQYF.

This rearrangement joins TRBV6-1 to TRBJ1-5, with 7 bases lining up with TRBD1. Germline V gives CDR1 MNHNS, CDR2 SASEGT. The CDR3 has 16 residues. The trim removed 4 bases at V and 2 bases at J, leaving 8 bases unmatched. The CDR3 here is CASSVTGNIGNQPQHF. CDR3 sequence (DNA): TGTGCCAGCAGTGTGACAGGGAATATAGGCAATCAGCCCCAGCATTTT.

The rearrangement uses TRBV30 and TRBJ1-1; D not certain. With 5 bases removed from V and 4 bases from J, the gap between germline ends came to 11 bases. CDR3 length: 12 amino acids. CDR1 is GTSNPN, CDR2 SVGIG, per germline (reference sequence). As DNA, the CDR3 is TGTGCCTGGGGGCAACGGGGCACTGAAGCTTTCTTT. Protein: CAWGQRGTEAFF. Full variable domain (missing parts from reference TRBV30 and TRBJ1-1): SQTIHQWPATLVQPVGSPLSLECTVEGTSNPNLYWYRQAAGRGLQLLFYSVGIGQISSEVPQNLSASRPQDRQFILSSKKLLLSDSGFYLCAWGQRGTEAFFGQGTRLTVV.